Listed below are T cell receptor beta chains from one sample, sequenced in a study of cytotoxic CD8 clonotypes in ibrutinib-treated CLL. Assay used: immunoSEQ multiplex PCR; TCRdb lists only in-frame clones, some missing. The sample lists roughly 180,000 clones, approximately 80% occurring once. The source was PBMCs, collected after 24 months of ibrutinib treatment. The receptors originated from a human donor with chronic lymphocytic leukemia. The CDR3 runs from the conserved cysteine through the conserved F or W. A D gene is named only where the DNA matches it firmly. A row's size may be missing; if present it is once, few, many or a size class.

NA,14,TRBV9,TRBJ1-6,NA,TGTGCCAGCAGCGTAGCCGGACTAGGTTCACCCCTCCACTTT,CASSVAGLGSPLHF
few,17,TRBV15,TRBJ2-1,TRBD2,TGTGCCACCAGCAGAGATATCTCGGCGGGGGGTGACAATGAGCAGTTCTTC,CATSRDISAGGDNEQFF
NA,15,TRBV5-1,TRBJ2-1,TRBD2,TGCGCCAGCAGCGAGCGGGGGGATTCCTACAATGAGCAGTTCTTC,CASSERGDSYNEQFF
NA,14,TRBV6-5,TRBJ1-1,TRBD1,TGTGCCAGCAGCCGGGACAGGGTTAAGGGTGAAGCTTTCTTT,CASSRDRVKGEAFF
NA,15,TRBV4-1,TRBJ1-5,TRBD1,TGCGCCAGCAGCCAAGTTTCCAGGGGGGTTCAGCCCCAGCATTTT,CASSQVSRGVQPQHF
NA,14,TRBV2,TRBJ1-2,NA,TGTGCCAGCAGTGGACGGCGTAACCCCTATGGCTACACCTTC,CASSGRRNPYGYTF
NA,16,TRBV14,TRBJ2-3,TRBD2,TGTGCCAGCAGCAGACCGGGACTAGCGGCCCTAGATACGCAGTATTTT,CASSRPGLAALDTQYF
once,12,TRBV5-4,TRBJ1-2,NA,TGTGCCAGCAGCTTCGTCGGAGGGGGCTACACCTTC,CASSFVGGGYTF
NA,16,TRBV5-4,TRBJ2-3,NA,TGTGCCAGCAGACGACGATCCGGGACCCGATCAGATACGCAGTATTTT,CASRRRSGTRSDTQYF
NA,14,TRBV4-1,TRBJ2-7,TRBD1,TGCGCCAGCAGCCGGGGACAGGAGAGTTACGAGCAGTACTTC,CASSRGQESYEQYF
NA,16,TRBV5-1,TRBJ1-2,NA,TGCGCCAGCAGCTTTTCCGAACCGGGACGGGGCTATGGCTACACCTTC,CASSFSEPGRGYGYTF
NA,18,TRBV9,TRBJ1-4,NA,TGTGCCAGCAGCCTGAACGGGGACCGACTCCGACATAATGAAAAACTGTTTTTT,CASSLNGDRLRHNEKLFF
NA,16,TRBV27,TRBJ2-7,NA,TGTGCCAGCAGTTTACTGGGTACGGGGGTCTATTACGAGCAGTACTTC,CASSLLGTGVYYEQYF
NA,15,TRBV2,TRBJ2-1,NA,TGTGCCAGCAGTGACTTTAGCGGAGCCTACAATGAGCAGTTCTTC,CASSDFSGAYNEQFF
NA,16,TRBV6-4,TRBJ2-1,TRBD2,TGTGCCAGCAGTGAATCGGTCCTAGCGGGAGTCAATGAGCAGTTCTTC,CASSESVLAGVNEQFF
NA,14,TRBV9,TRBJ2-7,NA,TGTGCCAGCAGCCTCCACCCAGGGGTCGGGGAGCAGTACTTC,CASSLHPGVGEQYF
NA,13,TRBV18,TRBJ2-4,NA,TGTGCCAGCTCACCAATGGCTAAGGGCATTCAGTACTTC,CASSPMAKGIQYF
NA,16,TRBV10-3,TRBJ1-1,NA,TGTGCCATCAGTGAAATCGAAGCAGGGACCAACACTGAAGCTTTCTTT,CAISEIEAGTNTEAFF
NA,15,TRBV6-6,TRBJ1-2,NA,TGTGCCAGCACCCCAAGCGGGGGCGCTAACTATGGCTACACCTTC,CASTPSGGANYGYTF
NA,14,TRBV6-6,TRBJ2-5,TRBD1,TGTGCCAGCAGCCGCACAGGGGCTGAGGAGACCCAGTACTTC,CASSRTGAEETQYF
NA,12,TRBV5-6,TRBJ2-3,NA,TGTGCCAGCAGCCCGACCACAGATACGCAGTATTTT,CASSPTTDTQYF